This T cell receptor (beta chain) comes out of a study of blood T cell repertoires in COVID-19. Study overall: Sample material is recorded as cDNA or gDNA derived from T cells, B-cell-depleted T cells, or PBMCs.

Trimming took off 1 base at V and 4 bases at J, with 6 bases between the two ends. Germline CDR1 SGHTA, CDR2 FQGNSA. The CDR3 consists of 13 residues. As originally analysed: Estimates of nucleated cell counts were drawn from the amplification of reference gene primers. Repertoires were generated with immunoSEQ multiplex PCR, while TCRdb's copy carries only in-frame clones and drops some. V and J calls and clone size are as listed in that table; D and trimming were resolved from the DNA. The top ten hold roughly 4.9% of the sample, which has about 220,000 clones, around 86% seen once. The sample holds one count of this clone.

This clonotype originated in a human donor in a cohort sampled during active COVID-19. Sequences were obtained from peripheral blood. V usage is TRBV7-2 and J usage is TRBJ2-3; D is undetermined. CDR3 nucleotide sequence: TGTGCCAGCAGCTTAGGTATCTCAGATACGCAGTATTTT. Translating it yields CASSLGISDTQYF.